These T cell receptor beta chains were read from a single sample in a study of shared clonotypes between healthy human individuals. TCRdb's copy holds only in-frame clones and misses some; the assay was immunoSEQ multiplex PCR. The table shows nearly 2 million clones, with around 96% occurring only once. Sequenced sample: naive CD8+ T cells sorted from blood. All receptors come from a man aged 18-30 years in good health. CDR3s leave out the opening cysteine and the closing phenylalanine or tryptophan. A row's size may be missing; if present it is once, few, many or a size class.

size	V	J	CDR3
.	TRBV6-5	TRBJ2-2	ASSRLAGDTGELF
.	TRBV6-5	TRBJ2-7	ASSSPGGNSYEQY
.	TRBV28	TRBJ1-2	ASSLSGGANYGYT
.	TRBV19	TRBJ2-7	ASSIFSGTYEQY
.	TRBV7-8	TRBJ2-5	ASSLVLAGEETQY
.	TRBV4-3	TRBJ2-1	ASSQDPIYNEQF
.	TRBV7-9	TRBJ2-3	ASSLADSAGTDTQY
.	TRBV5-1	TRBJ2-3	ASSFLAGGILRADTQY
.	TRBV30	TRBJ1-3	AWSVGHSSGNTIY
.	TRBV5-6	TRBJ2-3	ASSLRPASTDTQY
.	TRBV5-5	TRBJ2-7	ASSLTTDEQY
.	TRBV9	TRBJ1-2	ASSDDGYGYT
.	TRBV7-8	TRBJ2-7	ASSSPAPYEQY
.	TRBV2	TRBJ2-1	ASSYKTSGSPYNEQF
.	TRBV28	TRBJ2-7	ASSGGQGVYEQY
.	TRBV6-6	TRBJ2-7	ASSPDNAAYEQY
.	TRBV19	TRBJ1-1	ASSSRGANTEAF
.	TRBV19	TRBJ2-3	ASSSPETDTQY
once	TRBV9	TRBJ1-3	ASSVAGGPGNTIY
.	TRBV9	TRBJ1-5	ASGDSSNQPQH
.	TRBV19	TRBJ1-1	ASSMQENTEAF
.	TRBV5-1	TRBJ1-4	ASSLDPQGSGEKLF
.	TRBV5-1	TRBJ1-1	ASSFQLDSTGNTEAF
.	TRBV6-5	TRBJ2-1	ASRAGSGIYNEQF
.	TRBV7-9	TRBJ1-2	ASSASPMGQGGGYT
.	TRBV25-1	TRBJ1-1	ASSEFTPGSGNTEAF
.	TRBV4-1	TRBJ2-7	ASSLSGLAGGPYEQY
.	TRBV5-1	TRBJ2-3	ASSLYEVTSTDTQY
.	TRBV4-2	TRBJ1-2	ASSQGTDYGYT
.	TRBV30	TRBJ1-5	AWSGGGGYEPQH
.	TRBV28	TRBJ2-3	ASSLEGGGAVSDTQY
.	TRBV2	TRBJ1-5	ASGRDRVELSNQPQH
.	TRBV5-1	TRBJ1-5	ASSLEDRDRIINQPQH
.	TRBV10-2	TRBJ2-7	ASSDLRSGDYEQY
.	TRBV6-5	TRBJ1-2	ASSEQGADGYT
once	TRBV5-4	TRBJ2-3	ASSLDVPQTDTQY
.	TRBV11-3	TRBJ2-5	ASRYGGAVQETQY
.	TRBV7-2	TRBJ2-7	ASSATGYEQY
.	TRBV7-9	TRBJ1-2	ASYGTIYGYT
.	TRBV28	TRBJ2-1	ASSPLEGESYNEQF
once	TRBV10-3	TRBJ2-1	AISEELAGGPYEQF
.	TRBV13	TRBJ2-7	ASSAGLSSYEQY
.	TRBV5-6	TRBJ2-3	ASSLGQGAHD
.	TRBV7-7	TRBJ1-4	ASSFRRGRDEKLF
.	TRBV27	TRBJ2-2	ASSFGGELF
.	TRBV9	TRBJ1-2	ASSVGGGQGSYGYT